This T cell receptor (beta chain) was captured by sequencing in a study of T cells of healthy individuals. TCRdb reprocessed the 5' RACE reads with MiXCR, giving one entry per CDR3 protein. The sample holds over 95,000 distinct CDR3 sequences, approximately 15% seen once. V lost 6 bases to trimming and J lost 0 bases, with 7 bases between them. The CDR3 has 13 amino acids. CDR1 and CDR2 from the germline V gene are MNHEY and SVGEGT. Ten or more counts support this clonotype. The TCR was taken from a human donor in good health. The chain is built from TRBV6-2 or TRBV6-3 and TRBJ2-3; D remains unclear. The CDR3 sequence: CASRGWSTDTQYF. CDR3 DNA sequence: TGTGCCAGCAGGGGATGGAGCACAGATACGCAGTATTTT.